Detailed here is one T cell receptor beta chain. Its antigen remains unknown. Here immunoSEQ multiplex PCR was the method, and the copy in TCRdb shows in-frame clones only, minus some. The sample gives 82,000 or so clones, 90% of which show up once; roughly 4.8% is in the top ten. This sample was included in a study of T cell responses to AZD1222 COVID-19 vaccine. The wider study: Some second doses came at about 4 weeks and others at about 12 weeks; these were pooled. Overall study findings and caveats: Clonal diversity was possibly underestimated; the donors were predominantly white British and more often female. Researchers report vaccine-associated CD4 TCRs spanning spike, with dominance at 160-218 and 743-854.

CDR3 length: 13 residues. V lost 2 bases and J lost 1, with 5 bases in between. The germline CDR1 and CDR2 sequences are SEHNR and FQNEAQ (reference sequence). The specimen comprised peripheral blood, sampled on day 0 of AZD1222 vaccination. This TCR was sampled from an adult in good health. The gene calls are TRBV7-9 and TRBJ1-1; the D is unclear. The CDR3 DNA is TGTGCCAGCAGCTTAAGAGAGAACACTGAAGCTTTCTTT. Encoded protein: CASSLRENTEAFF.